The present T cell receptor beta chain was sequenced within a study of OX40 agonist ivuxolimab in advanced cancers. Study in general: The study gave patients intravenous ivuxolimab at 0.01 to 10 mg/kg every 2 weeks.

Libraries were prepared by immunoSEQ multiplex PCR; TCRdb keeps only in-frame clonotypes and omits some of them. The sample contains more than 65,000 clones, around four fifths of which appear only once. The CDR3 sequence is 15 residues long. Trimming took 2 bases from V and 4 from J, leaving 15 bases between them. The germline V gene has CDR1 SGDLS and CDR2 YYNGEE. Points from the study as a whole: Clonal expansion was seen in CD4+ and CD8+ blood T cells by week 6 at 0.1 to 3.0 mg/kg.

On this clone: Antigen specificity is unknown.

The sequences come from CD4+ or CD8+ T cells sorted from blood, collected in a trial of the OX40 agonist ivuxolimab. This TCR came from an adult with an advanced solid tumor such as melanoma, head and neck, liver or kidney cancer. The V gene is TRBV9, the J gene TRBJ1-2, with D perhaps TRBD1 (6 bases). The CDR3 nucleotides are TGTGCCAGCAGCGTCGGACAGTCCGGTCGCTATGGCTACACCTTC. This encodes CASSVGQSGRYGYTF.